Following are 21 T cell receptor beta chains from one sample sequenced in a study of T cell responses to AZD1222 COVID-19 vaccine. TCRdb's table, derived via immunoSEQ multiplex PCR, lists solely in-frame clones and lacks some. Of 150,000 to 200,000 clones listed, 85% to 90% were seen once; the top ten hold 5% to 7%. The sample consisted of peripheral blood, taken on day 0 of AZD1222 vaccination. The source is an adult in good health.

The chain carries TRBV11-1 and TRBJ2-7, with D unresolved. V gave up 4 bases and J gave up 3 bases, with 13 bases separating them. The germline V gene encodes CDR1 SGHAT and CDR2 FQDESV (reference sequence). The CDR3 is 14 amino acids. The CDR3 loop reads CASSSPGLNYEQYF. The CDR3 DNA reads TGTGCCAGCAGCTCCCCGGGTCTCAACTACGAGCAGTACTTC. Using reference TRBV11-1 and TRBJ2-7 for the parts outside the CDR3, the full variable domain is EAEVAQSPRYKITEKSQAVAFWCDPISGHATLYWYRQILGQGPELLVQFQDESVVDDSQLPKDRFSAERLKGVDSTLKIQPAELGDSAMYLCASSSPGLNYEQYFGPGTRLTVT.

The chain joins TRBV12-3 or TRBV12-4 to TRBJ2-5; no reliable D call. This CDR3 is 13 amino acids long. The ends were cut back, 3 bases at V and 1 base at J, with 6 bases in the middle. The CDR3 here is CASSFDFQETQYF. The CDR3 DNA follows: TGTGCCAGCAGTTTCGACTTCCAAGAGACCCAGTACTTC.

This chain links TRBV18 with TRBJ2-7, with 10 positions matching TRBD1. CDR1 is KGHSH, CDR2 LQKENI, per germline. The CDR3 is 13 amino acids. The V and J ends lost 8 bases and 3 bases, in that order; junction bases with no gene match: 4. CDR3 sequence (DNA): TGTGCCAGCCGAGGACAGGGGGGCTACGAGCAGTACTTC. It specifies CASRGQGGYEQYF.

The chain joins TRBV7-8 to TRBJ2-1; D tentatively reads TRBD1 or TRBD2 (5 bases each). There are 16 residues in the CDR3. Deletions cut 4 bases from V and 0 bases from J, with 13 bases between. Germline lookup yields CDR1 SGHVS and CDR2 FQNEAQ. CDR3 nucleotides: TGTGCCAGCAGCTCGGGGACGGCTAGCTCCTACAATGAGCAGTTCTTC. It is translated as CASSSGTASSYNEQFF.

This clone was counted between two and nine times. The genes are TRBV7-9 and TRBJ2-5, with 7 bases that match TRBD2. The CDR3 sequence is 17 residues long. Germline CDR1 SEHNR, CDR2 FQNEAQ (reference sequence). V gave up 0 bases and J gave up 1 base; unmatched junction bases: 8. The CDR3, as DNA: TGTGCCAGCAGCTTAGCGGAGGGGACTACCATCCAAGAGACCCAGTACTTC. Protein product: CASSLAEGTTIQETQYF.

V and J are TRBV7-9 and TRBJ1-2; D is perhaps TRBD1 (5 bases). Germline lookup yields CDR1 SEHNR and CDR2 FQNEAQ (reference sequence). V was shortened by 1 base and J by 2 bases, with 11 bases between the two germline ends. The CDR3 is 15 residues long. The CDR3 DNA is TGTGCCAGCAGCTTAGTATCGGCAGGGAACTATGGCTACACCTTC. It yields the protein CASSLVSAGNYGYTF.

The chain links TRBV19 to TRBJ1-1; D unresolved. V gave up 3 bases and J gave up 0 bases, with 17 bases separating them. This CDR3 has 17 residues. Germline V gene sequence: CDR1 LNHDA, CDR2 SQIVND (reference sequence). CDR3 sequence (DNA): TGTGCCAGTAGTATGGGATGGCAGCCAACAATGAACACTGAAGCTTTCTTT. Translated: CASSMGWQPTMNTEAFF.

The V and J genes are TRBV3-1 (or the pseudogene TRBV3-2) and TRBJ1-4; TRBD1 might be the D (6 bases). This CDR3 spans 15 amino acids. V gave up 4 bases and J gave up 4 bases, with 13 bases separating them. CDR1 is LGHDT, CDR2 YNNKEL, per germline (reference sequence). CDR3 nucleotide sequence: TGTGCCAGCAGCCCACCCAGGGGCCTTAATGAAAAACTGTTTTTT. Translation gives CASSPPRGLNEKLFF.

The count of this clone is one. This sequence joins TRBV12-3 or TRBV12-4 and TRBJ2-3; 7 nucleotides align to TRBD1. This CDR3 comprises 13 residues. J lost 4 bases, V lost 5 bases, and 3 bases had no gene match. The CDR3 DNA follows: TGTGCCAGCAGTGGAACAGGGGCAGATACGCAGTATTTT. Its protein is CASSGTGADTQYF.

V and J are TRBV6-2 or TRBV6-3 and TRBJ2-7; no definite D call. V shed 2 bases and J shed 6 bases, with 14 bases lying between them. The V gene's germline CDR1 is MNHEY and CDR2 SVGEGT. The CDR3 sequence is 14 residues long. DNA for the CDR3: TGTGCCAGCAGTTACGTGAGGCCACCTAGCGAGCAGTACTTC. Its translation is CASSYVRPPSEQYF.

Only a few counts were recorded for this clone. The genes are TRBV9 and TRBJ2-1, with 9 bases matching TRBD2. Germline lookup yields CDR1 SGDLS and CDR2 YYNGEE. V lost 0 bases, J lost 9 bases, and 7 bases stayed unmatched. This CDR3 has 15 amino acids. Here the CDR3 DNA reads TGTGCCAGCAGCGTAGATTTTAGCGGGAGTGGTGAGCAGTTCTTC. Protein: CASSVDFSGSGEQFF. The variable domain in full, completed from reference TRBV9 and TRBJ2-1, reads DSGVTQTPKHLITATGQRVTLRCSPRSGDLSVYWYQQSLDQGLQFLIQYYNGEERAKGNILERFSAQQFPDLHSELNLSSLELGDSALYFCASSVDFSGSGEQFFGPGTRLTVL.

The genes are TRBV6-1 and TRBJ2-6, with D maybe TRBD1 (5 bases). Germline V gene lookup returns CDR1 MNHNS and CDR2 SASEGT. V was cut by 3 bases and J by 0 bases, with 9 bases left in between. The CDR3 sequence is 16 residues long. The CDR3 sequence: CASSDKGNSGANVLTF. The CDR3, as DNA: TGTGCCAGCAGTGACAAGGGGAACTCTGGGGCCAACGTCCTGACTTTC.

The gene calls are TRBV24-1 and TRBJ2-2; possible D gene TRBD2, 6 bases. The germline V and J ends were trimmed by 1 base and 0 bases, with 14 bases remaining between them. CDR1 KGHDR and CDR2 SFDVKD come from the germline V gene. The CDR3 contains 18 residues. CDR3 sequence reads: CATSDLIMEGPNTGELFF. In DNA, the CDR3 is TGTGCCACCAGTGATTTAATCATGGAGGGCCCGAACACCGGGGAGCTGTTTTTT.

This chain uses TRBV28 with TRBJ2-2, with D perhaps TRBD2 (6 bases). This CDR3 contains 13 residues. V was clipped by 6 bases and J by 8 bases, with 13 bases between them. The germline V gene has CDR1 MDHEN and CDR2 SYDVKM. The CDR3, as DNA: TGTGCCAGCAGACTTAGCGGATCAGGGGAGCTGTTTTTT. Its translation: CASRLSGSGELFF.

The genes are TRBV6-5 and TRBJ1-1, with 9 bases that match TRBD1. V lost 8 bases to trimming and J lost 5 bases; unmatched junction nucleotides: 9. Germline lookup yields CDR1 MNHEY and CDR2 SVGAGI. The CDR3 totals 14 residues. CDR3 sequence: CASPRTGVRTEAFF. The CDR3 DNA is TGTGCCAGCCCTCGGACAGGGGTGAGGACTGAAGCTTTCTTT.

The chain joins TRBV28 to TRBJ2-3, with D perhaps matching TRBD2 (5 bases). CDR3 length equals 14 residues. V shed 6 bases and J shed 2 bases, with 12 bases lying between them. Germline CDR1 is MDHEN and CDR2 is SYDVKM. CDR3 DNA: TGTGCCAGCAGGGTCGGAGGAGCCACAGATACGCAGTATTTT. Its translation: CASRVGGATDTQYF.

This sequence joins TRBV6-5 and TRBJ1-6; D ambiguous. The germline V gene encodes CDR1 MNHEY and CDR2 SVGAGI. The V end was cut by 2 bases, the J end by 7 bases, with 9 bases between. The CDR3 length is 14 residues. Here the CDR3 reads CASSYKGNNSPLHF. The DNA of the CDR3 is TGTGCCAGCAGTTACAAAGGAAACAATTCACCCCTCCACTTT.

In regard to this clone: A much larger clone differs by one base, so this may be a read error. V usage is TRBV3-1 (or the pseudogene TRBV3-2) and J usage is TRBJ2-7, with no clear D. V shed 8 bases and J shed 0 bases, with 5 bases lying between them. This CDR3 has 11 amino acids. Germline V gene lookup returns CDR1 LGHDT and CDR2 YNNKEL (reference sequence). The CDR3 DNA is TGTGCCAGCGGCGGCTCCTACGAGCAGTACTTC. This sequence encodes CASGGSYEQYF.

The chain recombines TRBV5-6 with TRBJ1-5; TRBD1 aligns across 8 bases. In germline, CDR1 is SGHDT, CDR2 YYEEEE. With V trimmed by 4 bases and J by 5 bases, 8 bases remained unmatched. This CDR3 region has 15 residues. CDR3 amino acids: CASSNGQGIHQPQHF. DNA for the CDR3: TGTGCCAGCAGCAACGGACAGGGAATACATCAGCCCCAGCATTTT.

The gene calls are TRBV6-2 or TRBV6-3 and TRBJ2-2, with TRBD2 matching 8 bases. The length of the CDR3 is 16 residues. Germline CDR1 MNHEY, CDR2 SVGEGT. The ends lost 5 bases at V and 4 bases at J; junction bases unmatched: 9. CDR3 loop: CASSPGIAGLTGELFF. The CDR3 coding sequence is TGTGCCAGCAGTCCGGGGATAGCGGGGCTCACCGGGGAGCTGTTTTTT.

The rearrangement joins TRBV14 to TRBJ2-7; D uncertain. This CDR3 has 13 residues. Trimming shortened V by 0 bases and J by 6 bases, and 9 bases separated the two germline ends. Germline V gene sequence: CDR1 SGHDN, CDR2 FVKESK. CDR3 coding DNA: TGTGCCAGCAGCCAAGATAGCCGTACCGAGCAGTACTTC. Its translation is CASSQDSRTEQYF.